Shown below are 20 T cell receptor beta chains from a single sample sequenced in a study of T-cell memory formation after mild COVID-19. TCRdb reprocessed the 5' RACE reads with MiXCR, giving one entry per CDR3 protein. This sample has around 220,000 distinct CDR3 sequences, with about 15% found just once. The sample taken for sequencing was PBMCs or a T cell subset sorted from them (not recorded which). The receptors stem from a man between 18 and 35 years old who had mild COVID-19 (a few samples of this study predate the infection). Cell type and time point are not known.

This clonotype was recorded a few times. The chain joins TRBV28 to TRBJ1-4; D is possibly TRBD1 (5 bases). Deletions cut 6 bases from V and 4 bases from J, with 15 bases between. The CDR3 covers 15 residues. Germline-derived CDR1 and CDR2 are MDHEN and SYDVKM. The DNA for the CDR3 is TGTGCCAGCAGCAGAACGACAGTCTATAATGAAAAACTGTTTTTT. Protein sequence: CASSRTTVYNEKLFF. Complete variable domain (other parts from reference TRBV28 and TRBJ1-4): DVKVTQSSRYLVKRTGEKVFLECVQDMDHENMFWYRQDPGLGLRLIYFSYDVKMKEKGDIPEGYSVSREKKERFSLILESASTNQTSMYLCASSRTTVYNEKLFFGSGTQLSVL.

This clonotype appeared a few times. CDR3 coding DNA: TGTGCCAGCAGCCAGACAGATCATAATTCACCCCTCCACTTT. Translating gives CASSQTDHNSPLHF. The V gene is TRBV3-1, the J gene TRBJ1-6, with D possibly being TRBD1 (5 bases). Germline V gives CDR1 LGHDT, CDR2 YNNKEL (reference sequence). V dropped 3 bases and J dropped 5 bases, with 8 bases sitting between them. The CDR3 runs to 14 residues.

The chain has TRBV4-1 and TRBJ1-5, with no clear D. V lost 1 base to trimming and J lost 4 bases, with 14 bases between them. The CDR3 is made up of 16 amino acids. Germline CDR1 and CDR2: MGHRA and YSYEKL. The CDR3 DNA reads TGCGCCAGCAGCCAAGTAATTGCCCAAGGGAATCAGCCCCAGCATTTT. It yields the protein CASSQVIAQGNQPQHF.

This clonotype was counted only a few times. The chain combines TRBV24-1 with TRBJ1-1; D gene uncertain. Germline CDR1 and CDR2: KGHDR and SFDVKD. Trimming removed 2 bases at V and 4 bases at J, with 7 bases between. The CDR3 contains 13 residues. The CDR3 DNA sequence: TGTGCCACCAGTGATTACGGCGGCACTGAAGCTTTCTTT. This translates into CATSDYGGTEAFF.

This clonotype turned up a few times. The chain has TRBV12-3 or TRBV12-4 and TRBJ1-1; D possibly corresponds to TRBD1 (5 bases). This CDR3 is built from 13 residues. Trimming took off 8 bases at V and 4 bases at J, with 14 bases between the two ends. The CDR3: CASGRGRRTEAFF. In DNA, the CDR3 is TGTGCCAGCGGCCGGGGACGGCGCACTGAAGCTTTCTTT.

The rearrangement links TRBV30 to TRBJ2-3; D possibly corresponds to TRBD1 (5 bases). The CDR3 runs 15 residues. Trimming stripped 2 bases from V and 2 bases from J, with 14 bases between. Germline assignment: CDR1 GTSNPN and CDR2 SVGIG (reference sequence). DNA for the CDR3: TGTGCCTGGAGTCAAACAGGCTTTAACACAGATACGCAGTATTTT. It is translated as CAWSQTGFNTDTQYF.

The gene calls are TRBV24-1 and TRBJ2-3; the D gene is possibly TRBD1 (6 bases). The CDR3 contains 13 residues. V was pared by 10 bases and J by 5 bases, with 15 bases between. Germline V lookup: CDR1 KGHDR, CDR2 SFDVKD. In nucleotides, the CDR3 is TGTGCCACGGGCTGGGGGCAGGGAGATACGCAGTATTTT. Residues: CATGWGQGDTQYF.

This clonotype was counted a few times. V gene TRBV6-5 combines with J gene TRBJ1-1; D not certain. CDR1 is MNHEY, CDR2 SVGAGI, per germline. The V end lost 0 bases, the J end lost 4 bases, and 12 bases lay between the germline ends. CDR3 length equals 15 residues. The CDR3 DNA reads as TGTGCCAGCAGTTACTCCGGGGTTGGTGGCACTGAAGCTTTCTTT. This encodes CASSYSGVGGTEAFF.

The chain uses TRBV7-2 and TRBJ1-1; the D is unclear. The length of the CDR3 is 16 residues. The germline V gene has CDR1 SGHTA and CDR2 FQGNSA. V lost 2 bases and J lost 1, with 14 bases in between. The CDR3, as DNA: TGTGCCAGCAGCTTATTGGGAGGCCGGGGGAACACTGAAGCTTTCTTT. Its protein product is CASSLLGGRGNTEAFF.

The chain recombines TRBV4-3 with TRBJ2-7, with D possibly matching TRBD2 (7 bases). The CDR3 is 15 amino acids. In germline, CDR1 is LGHNA, CDR2 YSLEER. V lost 4 bases and J lost 1, with 14 bases in between. CDR3 sequence (DNA): TGCGCCAGCAGCCGCTTAGGGGGGGGATCCTACGAGCAGTACTTC. Its protein product is CASSRLGGGSYEQYF.

The V call is TRBV6-1, the J call TRBJ2-7; 8 nucleotides agree with TRBD1. CDR3 size: 16 residues. The V gene's germline CDR1 is MNHNS and CDR2 SASEGT. The V and J ends lost 4 bases and 1 base, in that order; junction bases with no gene match: 9. CDR3 loop: CASSGQGTEVSYEQYV. Here the CDR3 DNA reads TGTGCCAGCAGTGGACAGGGGACAGAAGTTTCCTACGAGCAGTACGTC.

A few counts support this clonotype. CDR3 protein: CASSGQGEASYGYTF. The CDR3 nucleotides are TGTGCCAGCAGTGGACAGGGTGAGGCCAGCTATGGCTACACCTTC. This rearrangement joins TRBV6-6 to TRBJ1-2; TRBD1 agrees at 8 bases. The CDR3 is 15 amino acids. Germline V gives CDR1 MNHNY, CDR2 SVGAGI (reference sequence). The V gene end was trimmed by 5 bases and the J gene end by 4 bases; junction bases not matched to a gene: 9.

This clonotype has only a few counts. The rearrangement links TRBV7-2 to TRBJ1-2, with D tentatively TRBD1 (5 bases). The V gene lost 5 bases and the J gene lost 7 bases, with 23 bases spanning the gap. Germline CDR1 reads SGHTA; CDR2 reads FQGNSA. The CDR3 is 16 amino acids. CDR3 DNA sequence: TGTGCCAGCAGCCCGCCCGCCGGCCCAGGGTTAGGTGGCTACACCTTC. Protein product: CASSPPAGPGLGGYTF.

The rearrangement links TRBV7-9 to TRBJ1-1; 7 nucleotides agree with TRBD1. The CDR3 covers 15 residues. After removal of 2 bases from V and 1 base from J, the junction contained 4 bases not matched to a gene. Germline values: CDR1 SEHNR, CDR2 FQNEAQ (reference sequence). CDR3 bases: TGTGCCAGCAGCTTACTCTCAGGGGGGAACACTGAAGCTTTCTTT. Residues: CASSLLSGGNTEAFF.

The rearrangement links TRBV7-8 to TRBJ2-1; 9 bases are a match to TRBD2. Unmatched junction bases numbered 4, after V lost 3 bases and J lost 7 bases. Germline-derived CDR1 and CDR2 are SGHVS and FQNEAQ. The CDR3 contains 14 residues. DNA of the CDR3: TGTGCCAGCAGCTTTGCGGGGGGGTGGAATGAGCAGTTCTTC. Translation gives CASSFAGGWNEQFF.

The chain has TRBV9 and TRBJ1-2, with 7 bases lining up with TRBD1. This CDR3 spans 14 amino acids. Germline V gives CDR1 SGDLS, CDR2 YYNGEE. With V trimmed by 3 bases and J by 6 bases, 8 bases remained unmatched. CDR3 DNA: TGTGCCAGCAGCGCCGGAGACAGGGACCATGGCTACACCTTC. It encodes CASSAGDRDHGYTF.

This chain uses TRBV7-2 with TRBJ2-3; 9 bases line up with TRBD2. This CDR3 has 17 amino acids. Germline V CDR1 and CDR2: SGHTA, FQGNSA. The J segment lost 4 bases and the V segment lost 4 bases, leaving 12 bases of the junction unmatched. The CDR3 sequence: CASSWGASGEMADTQYF. The CDR3 nucleotides read TGTGCCAGCAGCTGGGGGGCTAGCGGGGAAATGGCAGATACGCAGTATTTT.

This clonotype was counted a few times. The genes are TRBV12-3 or TRBV12-4 and TRBJ2-2, with D perhaps matching TRBD1 (6 bases). The CDR3 loop spans 14 amino acids. V was clipped by 2 bases and J by 6 bases, with 10 bases between them. The CDR3 region has the DNA TGTGCCAGCAGTTTACCCCCAGGGGCCGGGGAGCTGTTTTTT. This encodes CASSLPPGAGELFF.

The sample holds many counts of this clonotype. The chain joins TRBV5-6 to TRBJ2-5, with D unclear. V gave up 7 bases and J gave up 7 bases, with 14 bases separating them. This CDR3 has 12 amino acids. Per the germline V gene, CDR1 is SGHDT and CDR2 is YYEEEE. As DNA, the CDR3 is TGTGCCAGCGGAAGAACTTCGGGGACCCAGTACTTC. Amino acid sequence: CASGRTSGTQYF.

The rearrangement uses TRBV3-1 and TRBJ1-1; D not certain. Trimming left V 3 bases short and J 1 base short, with 6 bases between. The CDR3 covers 13 residues. The germline CDR1 and CDR2 sequences are LGHDT and YNNKEL (reference sequence). Written as DNA, the CDR3 is TGTGCCAGCAGCCATTCCGGGAACACTGAAGCTTTCTTT. Translating gives CASSHSGNTEAFF.